The clone carrying this TCR beta chain was picked up one time. Its antigen is undetermined. Sequencing was preceded by expansion of antigen-specific CD4+ T cells with viral peptide pools in the ViraFEST assay. The culture ran for roughly ten days, and then CD4+ T cells were isolated. All participants had two doses of either the BNT162b2 or mRNA-1273 vaccine. The table came from immunoSEQ multiplex PCR; TCRdb's copy has only in-frame clones and leaves some out. The sample includes 25,000 to 30,000 clones, approximately 70% of them seen just once. The data were taken from a study of vaccination effects on CD4 cells after COVID-19. Turning to the study itself: Post-vaccine sampling occurred a median 72 days after the second dose.

Deletions cut 1 base from V and 2 bases from J, with 11 bases between. The V gene's germline CDR1 is SGHVS and CDR2 FNYEAQ. This CDR3 spans 16 amino acids. The sequencing used CD4+ T cells from PBMCs cultured with HCoV-229E spike peptides, collected after COVID-19 vaccination. The V call is TRBV7-6, the J call TRBJ2-2; D ambiguous. The receptor comes from a human donor who received a COVID-19 vaccine. The DNA for the CDR3 is TGTGCCAGCAGCTTAGGTCGGCTTATCAACACCGGGGAGCTGTTTTTT. Amino acids: CASSLGRLINTGELFF. Filled out from reference TRBV7-6 and TRBJ2-2, the complete variable domain reads GAGVSQSPRYKVTKRGQDVALRCDPISGHVSLYWYRQALGQGPEFLTYFNYEAQQDKSGLPNDRFSAERPEGSISTLTIQRTEQRDSAMYRCASSLGRLINTGELFFGEGSRLTVL.